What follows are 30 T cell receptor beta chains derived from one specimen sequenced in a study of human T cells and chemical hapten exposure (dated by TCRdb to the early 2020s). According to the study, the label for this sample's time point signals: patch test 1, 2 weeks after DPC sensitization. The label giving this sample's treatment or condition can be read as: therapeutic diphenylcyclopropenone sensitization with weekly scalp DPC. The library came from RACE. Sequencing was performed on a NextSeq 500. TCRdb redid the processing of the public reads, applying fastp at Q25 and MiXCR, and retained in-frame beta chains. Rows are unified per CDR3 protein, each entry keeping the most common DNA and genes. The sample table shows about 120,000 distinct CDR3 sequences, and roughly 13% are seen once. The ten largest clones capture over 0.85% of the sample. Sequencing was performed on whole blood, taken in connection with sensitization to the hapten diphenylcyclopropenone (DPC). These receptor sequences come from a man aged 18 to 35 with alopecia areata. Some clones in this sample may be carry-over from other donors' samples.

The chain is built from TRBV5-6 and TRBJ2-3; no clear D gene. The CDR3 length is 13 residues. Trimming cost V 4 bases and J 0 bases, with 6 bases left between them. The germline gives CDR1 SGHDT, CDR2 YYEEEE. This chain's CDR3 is CASSPGSTDTQYF. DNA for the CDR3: TGTGCCAGCAGCCCTGGTAGCACAGATACGCAGTATTTT.

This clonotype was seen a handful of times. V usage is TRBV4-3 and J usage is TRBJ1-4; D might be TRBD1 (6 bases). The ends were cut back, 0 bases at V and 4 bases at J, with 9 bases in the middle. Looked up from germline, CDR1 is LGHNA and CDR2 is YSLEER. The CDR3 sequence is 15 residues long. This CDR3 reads CASSQEAGVNEKLFF. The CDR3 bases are TGCGCCAGCAGCCAAGAAGCAGGGGTTAATGAAAAACTGTTTTTT.

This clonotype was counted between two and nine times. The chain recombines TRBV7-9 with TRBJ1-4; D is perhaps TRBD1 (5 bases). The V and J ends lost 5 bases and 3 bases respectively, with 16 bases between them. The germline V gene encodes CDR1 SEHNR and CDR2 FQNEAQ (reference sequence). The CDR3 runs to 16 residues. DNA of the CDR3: TGTGCCAGCAGCCAAGGGGACCGAGATGCTAATGAAAAACTGTTTTTT. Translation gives CASSQGDRDANEKLFF.

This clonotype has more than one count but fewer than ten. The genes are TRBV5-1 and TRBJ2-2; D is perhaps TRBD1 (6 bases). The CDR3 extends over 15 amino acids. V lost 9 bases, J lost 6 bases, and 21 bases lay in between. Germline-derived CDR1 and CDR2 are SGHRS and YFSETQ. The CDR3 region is CATGTGIRFSGELFF. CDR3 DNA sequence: TGCGCCACCGGAACAGGGATAAGGTTCTCCGGGGAGCTGTTTTTT.

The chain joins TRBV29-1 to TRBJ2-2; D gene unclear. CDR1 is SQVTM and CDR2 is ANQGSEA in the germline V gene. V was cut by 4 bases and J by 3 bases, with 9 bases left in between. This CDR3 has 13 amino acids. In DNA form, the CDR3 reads TGCAGCGTTGTCGTTAAAGACACCGGGGAGCTGTTTTTT. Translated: CSVVVKDTGELFF.

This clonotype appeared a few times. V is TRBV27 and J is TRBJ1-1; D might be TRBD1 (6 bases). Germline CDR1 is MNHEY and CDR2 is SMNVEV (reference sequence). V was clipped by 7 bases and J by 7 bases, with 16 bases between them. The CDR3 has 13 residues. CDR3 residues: CASKETGVFEAFF. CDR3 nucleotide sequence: TGTGCCAGCAAGGAGACAGGAGTCTTTGAAGCTTTCTTT.

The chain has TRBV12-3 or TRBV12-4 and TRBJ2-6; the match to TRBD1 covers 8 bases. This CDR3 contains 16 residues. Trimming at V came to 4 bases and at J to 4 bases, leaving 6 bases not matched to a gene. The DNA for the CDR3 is TGTGCCAGCAGTTCGAGGACAGGGAGCGGGGCCAACGTCCTGACTTTC. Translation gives CASSSRTGSGANVLTF.

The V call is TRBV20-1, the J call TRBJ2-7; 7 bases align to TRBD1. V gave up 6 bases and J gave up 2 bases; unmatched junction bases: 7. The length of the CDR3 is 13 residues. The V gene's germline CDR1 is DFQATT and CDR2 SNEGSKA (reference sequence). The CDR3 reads CSATDRAPYEQYF. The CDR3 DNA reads TGCAGTGCAACCGACAGGGCCCCCTACGAGCAGTACTTC.

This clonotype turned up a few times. The CDR3 protein is CASSLEGLAFEANEQFF. CDR3 DNA sequence: TGTGCCAGCAGCTTAGAGGGACTAGCGTTTGAAGCGAATGAGCAGTTCTTC. The V gene is TRBV7-2, the J gene TRBJ2-1, with TRBD2 matching 10 bases. With V trimmed by 1 base and J by 7 bases, 10 bases remained unmatched. Germline CDR1 reads SGHTA; CDR2 reads FQGNSA. The CDR3 totals 17 residues.

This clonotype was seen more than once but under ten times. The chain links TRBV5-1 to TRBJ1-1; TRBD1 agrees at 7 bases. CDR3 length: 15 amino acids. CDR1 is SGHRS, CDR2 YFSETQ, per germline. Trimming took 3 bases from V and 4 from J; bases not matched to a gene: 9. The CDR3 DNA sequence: TGCGCCAGCAGCTGGAAATACAGGGGCGCCACTGAAGCTTTCTTT. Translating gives CASSWKYRGATEAFF.

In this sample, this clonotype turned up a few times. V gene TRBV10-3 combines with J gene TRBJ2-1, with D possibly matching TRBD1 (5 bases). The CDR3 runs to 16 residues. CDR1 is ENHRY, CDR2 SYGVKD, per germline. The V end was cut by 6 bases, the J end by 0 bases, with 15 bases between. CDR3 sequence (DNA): TGTGCCATCAGCCCGACAGCTCATAACTCCTACAATGAGCAGTTCTTC. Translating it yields CAISPTAHNSYNEQFF.

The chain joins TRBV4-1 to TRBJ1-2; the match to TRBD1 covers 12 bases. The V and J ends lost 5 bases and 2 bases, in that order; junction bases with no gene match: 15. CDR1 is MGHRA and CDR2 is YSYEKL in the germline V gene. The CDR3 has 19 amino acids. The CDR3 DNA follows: TGCGCCAGCAGCATTAAGGGAGGGACAGGGGGCGAGTCCAACTATGGCTACACCTTC. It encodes CASSIKGGTGGESNYGYTF.

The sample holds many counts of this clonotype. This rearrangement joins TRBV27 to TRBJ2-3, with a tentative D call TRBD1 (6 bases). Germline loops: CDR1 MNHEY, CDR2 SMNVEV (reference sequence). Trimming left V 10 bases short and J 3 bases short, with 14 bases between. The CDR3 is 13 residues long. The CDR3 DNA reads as TGTGCCACCCGAGGACAGTTGACAGATACGCAGTATTTT. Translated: CATRGQLTDTQYF.

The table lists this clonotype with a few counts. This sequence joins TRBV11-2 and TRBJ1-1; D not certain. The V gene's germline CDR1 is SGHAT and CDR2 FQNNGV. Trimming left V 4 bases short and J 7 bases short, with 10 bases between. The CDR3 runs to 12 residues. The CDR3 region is CASSSPMGEAFF. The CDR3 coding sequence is TGTGCCAGCAGCTCCCCCATGGGTGAAGCTTTCTTT. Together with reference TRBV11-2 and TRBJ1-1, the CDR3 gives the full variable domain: EAGVAQSPRYKIIEKRQSVAFWCNPISGHATLYWYQQILGQGPKLLIQFQNNGVVDDSQLPKDRFSAERLKGVDSTLKIQPAKLEDSAVYLCASSSPMGEAFFGQGTRLTVV.

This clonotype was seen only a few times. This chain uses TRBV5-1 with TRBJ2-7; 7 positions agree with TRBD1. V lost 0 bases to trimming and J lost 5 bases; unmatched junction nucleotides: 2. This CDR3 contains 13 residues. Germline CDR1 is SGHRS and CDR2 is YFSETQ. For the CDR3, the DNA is TGCGCCAGCAGCTTGGCCACAGGGGACGAGCAGTACTTC. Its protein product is CASSLATGDEQYF.

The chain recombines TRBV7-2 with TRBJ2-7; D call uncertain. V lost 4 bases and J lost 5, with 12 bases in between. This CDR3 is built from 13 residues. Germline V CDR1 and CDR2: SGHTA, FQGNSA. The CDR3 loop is CASSYRAGNEQYV. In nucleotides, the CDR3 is TGTGCCAGCAGCTACCGGGCCGGTAACGAGCAGTACGTC.

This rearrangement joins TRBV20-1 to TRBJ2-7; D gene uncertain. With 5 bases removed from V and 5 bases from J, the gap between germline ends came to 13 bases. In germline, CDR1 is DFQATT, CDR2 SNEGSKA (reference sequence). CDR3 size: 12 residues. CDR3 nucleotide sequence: TGCAGTGCTCATATAGCACTCCACGAGCAGTACTTC. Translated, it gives CSAHIALHEQYF.

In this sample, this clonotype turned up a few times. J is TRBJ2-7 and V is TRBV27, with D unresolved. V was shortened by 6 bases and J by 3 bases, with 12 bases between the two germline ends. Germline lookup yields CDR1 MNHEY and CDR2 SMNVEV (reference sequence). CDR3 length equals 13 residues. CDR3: CASRRQDLYEQYF. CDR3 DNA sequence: TGTGCCAGCAGGCGACAAGATCTCTACGAGCAGTACTTC.

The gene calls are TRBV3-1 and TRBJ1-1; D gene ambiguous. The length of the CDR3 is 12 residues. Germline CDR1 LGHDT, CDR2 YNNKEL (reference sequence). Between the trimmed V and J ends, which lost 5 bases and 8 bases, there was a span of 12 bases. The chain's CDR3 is CASSGLNGEAFF. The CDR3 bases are TGTGCCAGCAGCGGACTTAATGGGGAAGCTTTCTTT.

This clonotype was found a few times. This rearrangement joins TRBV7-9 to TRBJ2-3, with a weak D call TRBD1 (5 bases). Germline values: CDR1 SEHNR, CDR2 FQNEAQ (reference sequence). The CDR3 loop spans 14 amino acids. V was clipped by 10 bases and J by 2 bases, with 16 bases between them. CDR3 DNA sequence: TGTGCCAACGAACAGGCCCTCCTCACAGATACGCAGTATTTT. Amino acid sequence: CANEQALLTDTQYF.

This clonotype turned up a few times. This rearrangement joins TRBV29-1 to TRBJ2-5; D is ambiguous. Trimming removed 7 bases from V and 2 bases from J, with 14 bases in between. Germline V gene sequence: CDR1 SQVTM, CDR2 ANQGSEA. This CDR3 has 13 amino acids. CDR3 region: CSARRSEQETQYF. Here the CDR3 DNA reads TGCAGCGCACGGCGCTCGGAACAAGAGACCCAGTACTTC.

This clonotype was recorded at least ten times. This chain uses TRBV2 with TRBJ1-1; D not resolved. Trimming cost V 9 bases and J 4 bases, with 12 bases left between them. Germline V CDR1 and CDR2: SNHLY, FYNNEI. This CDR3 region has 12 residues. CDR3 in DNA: TGTGCCAGAGTACCCCGGGGCACTGAAGCTTTCTTT. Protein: CARVPRGTEAFF.

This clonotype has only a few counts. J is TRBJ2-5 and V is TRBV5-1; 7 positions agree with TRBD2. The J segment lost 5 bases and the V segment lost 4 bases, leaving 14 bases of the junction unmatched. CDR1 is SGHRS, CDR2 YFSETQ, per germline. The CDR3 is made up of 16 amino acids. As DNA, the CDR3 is TGCGCCAGCAGCCCTAAGGCCGGGGGGTCTAGGGAGACCCAGTACTTC. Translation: CASSPKAGGSRETQYF.

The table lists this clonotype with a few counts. This CDR3 is CASRARQVRDEQFF. DNA for the CDR3: TGTGCCAGCAGGGCAAGACAGGTGAGGGATGAGCAGTTCTTC. This chain links TRBV12-3 or TRBV12-4 with TRBJ2-1; TRBD1 might be the D (6 bases). The length of the CDR3 is 14 residues. V dropped 6 bases and J dropped 8 bases, with 17 bases sitting between them.

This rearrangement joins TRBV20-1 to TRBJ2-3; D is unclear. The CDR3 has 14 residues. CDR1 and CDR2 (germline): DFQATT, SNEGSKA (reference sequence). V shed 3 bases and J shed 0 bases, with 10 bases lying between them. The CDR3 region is CSASPSSSTDTQYF. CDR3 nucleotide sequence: TGCAGTGCTAGCCCCTCTTCAAGCACAGATACGCAGTATTTT.

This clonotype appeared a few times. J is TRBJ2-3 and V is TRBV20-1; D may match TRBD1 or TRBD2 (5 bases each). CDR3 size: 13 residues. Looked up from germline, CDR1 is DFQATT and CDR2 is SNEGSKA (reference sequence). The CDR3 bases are TGCGCTCTCTACGCAGGGAGAGCAGATACGCAGTATTTT. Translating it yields CALYAGRADTQYF.

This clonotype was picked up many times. The CDR3 DNA is TGTGCCAGCAGCTTAGCTCAGAAGGGAGGAGGAGAGACCCAGTACTTC. As protein: CASSLAQKGGGETQYF. The chain is built from TRBV7-2 and TRBJ2-5, with D maybe TRBD2 (6 bases). The CDR3 covers 16 residues. V lost 0 bases and J lost 4, with 15 bases in between. Germline V gene lookup returns CDR1 SGHTA and CDR2 FQGNSA.

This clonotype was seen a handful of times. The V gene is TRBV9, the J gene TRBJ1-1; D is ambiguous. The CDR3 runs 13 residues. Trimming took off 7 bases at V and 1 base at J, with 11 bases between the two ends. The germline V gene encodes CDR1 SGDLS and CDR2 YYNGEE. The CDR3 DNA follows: TGTGCCAGCCGATCGCCTCAGAACACTGAAGCTTTCTTT. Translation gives CASRSPQNTEAFF. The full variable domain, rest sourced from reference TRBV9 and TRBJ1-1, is DSGVTQTPKHLITATGQRVTLRCSPRSGDLSVYWYQQSLDQGLQFLIQYYNGEERAKGNILERFSAQQFPDLHSELNLSSLELGDSALYFCASRSPQNTEAFFGQGTRLTVV.

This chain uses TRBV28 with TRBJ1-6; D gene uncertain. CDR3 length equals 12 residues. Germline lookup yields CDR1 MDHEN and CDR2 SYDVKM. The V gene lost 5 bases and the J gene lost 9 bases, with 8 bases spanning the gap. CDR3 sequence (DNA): TGTGCCAGCAGTGGCCGGGCTTCACCCCTCCACTTT. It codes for CASSGRASPLHF.

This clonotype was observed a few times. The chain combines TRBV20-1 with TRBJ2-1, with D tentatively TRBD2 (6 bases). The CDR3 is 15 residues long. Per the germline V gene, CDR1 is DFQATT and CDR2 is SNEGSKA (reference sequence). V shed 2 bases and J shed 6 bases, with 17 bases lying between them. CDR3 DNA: TGCAGTGCTAGACCTCTGGCGGGGCATACCAATGAGCAGTTCTTC. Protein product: CSARPLAGHTNEQFF.